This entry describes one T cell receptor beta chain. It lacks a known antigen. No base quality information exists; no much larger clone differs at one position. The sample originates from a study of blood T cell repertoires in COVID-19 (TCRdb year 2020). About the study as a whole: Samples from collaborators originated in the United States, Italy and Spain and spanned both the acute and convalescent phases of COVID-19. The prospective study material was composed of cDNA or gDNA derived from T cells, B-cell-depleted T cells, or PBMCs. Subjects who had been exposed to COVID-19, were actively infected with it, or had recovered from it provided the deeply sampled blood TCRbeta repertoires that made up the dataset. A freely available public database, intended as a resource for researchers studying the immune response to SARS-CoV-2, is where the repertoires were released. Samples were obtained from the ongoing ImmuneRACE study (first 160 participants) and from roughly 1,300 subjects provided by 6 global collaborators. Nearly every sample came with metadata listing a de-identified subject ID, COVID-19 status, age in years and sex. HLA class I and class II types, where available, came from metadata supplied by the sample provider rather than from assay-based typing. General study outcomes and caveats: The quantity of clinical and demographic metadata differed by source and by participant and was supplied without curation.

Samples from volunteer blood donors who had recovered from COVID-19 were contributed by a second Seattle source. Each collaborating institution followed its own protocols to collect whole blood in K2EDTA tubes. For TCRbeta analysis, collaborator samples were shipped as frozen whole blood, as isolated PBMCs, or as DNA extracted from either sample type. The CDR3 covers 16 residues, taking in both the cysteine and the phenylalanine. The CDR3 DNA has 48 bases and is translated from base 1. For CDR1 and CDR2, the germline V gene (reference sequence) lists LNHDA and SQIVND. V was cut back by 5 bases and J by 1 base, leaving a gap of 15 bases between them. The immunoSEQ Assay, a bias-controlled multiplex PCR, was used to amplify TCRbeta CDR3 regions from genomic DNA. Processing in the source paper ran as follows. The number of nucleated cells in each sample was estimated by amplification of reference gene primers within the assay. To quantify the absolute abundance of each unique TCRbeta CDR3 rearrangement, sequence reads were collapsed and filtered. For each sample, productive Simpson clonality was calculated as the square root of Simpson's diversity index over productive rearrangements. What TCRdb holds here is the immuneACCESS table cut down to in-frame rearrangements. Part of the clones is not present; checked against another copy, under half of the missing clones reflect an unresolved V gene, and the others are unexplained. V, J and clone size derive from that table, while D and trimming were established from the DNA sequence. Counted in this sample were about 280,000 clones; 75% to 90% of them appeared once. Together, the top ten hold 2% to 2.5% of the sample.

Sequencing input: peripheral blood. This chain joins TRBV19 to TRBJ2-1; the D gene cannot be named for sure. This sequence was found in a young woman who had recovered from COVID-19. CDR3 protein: CASSSQTAQSYNEQFF. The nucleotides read TGTGCCAGTAGTTCACAGACGGCTCAGTCCTACAATGAGCAGTTCTTC.